This TCR beta chain was documented in a study of T cell responses to AZD1222 COVID-19 vaccine. The germline V and J ends were trimmed by 6 bases and 5 bases, with 17 bases remaining between them. The CDR3 is 14 amino acids. Per the germline V gene, CDR1 is MNHEY and CDR2 is SVGAGI. Study observations and caveats: White British people made up most donors, females outnumbered males, and clonal diversity was possibly underestimated. Among vaccine-associated CD4 TCRs, coverage spanned spike, with dominance at 160-218 and 743-854. Vaccination with two AZD1222 doses was followed by a rise in Spike-specific TCR breadth and depth. Baseline testing showed seropositivity in only six or seven AZD1222 recipients.

This table comes from immunoSEQ multiplex PCR, and its TCRdb copy is limited to in-frame clones, with some not included. The data hold more than 100,000 clones, with roughly 92% observed a single time. With regard to this clone: Its target is unknown.

This receptor was identified in an adult in good health. Material: peripheral blood, obtained on day 0 of AZD1222 vaccination. The V call is TRBV6-5, the J call TRBJ2-7; D could derive from TRBD1 or TRBD2 (5 bases each). CDR3 coding DNA: TGTGCCAGCAGCCAAACCGGGGCGTGGGACGAGCAGTACTTC. Its translation is CASSQTGAWDEQYF.